This entry features one T cell receptor beta chain sequence. The data derive from a study of blood T cell repertoires in COVID-19. Study information: Acute-phase and convalescent COVID-19 samples originated in the United States, Italy and Spain. Sources were T cells, B-cell-depleted T cells, or PBMCs; the material itself was cDNA or gDNA.

Per the authors' pipeline: Quantification of nucleated cells was approximated via reference gene primer amplification. Sequencing used immunoSEQ multiplex PCR; TCRdb keeps in-frame clones, though not all of them. Clone size and V and J calls were adopted from that table, with D and trimming inferred from the DNA. The data hold hundreds of thousands of clones, with about 80% observed a single time. Trimming took off 1 base at V and 9 bases at J, with 15 bases between the two ends. CDR1 and CDR2 from the germline V gene are LGHDT and YNNKEL (reference sequence). The CDR3 has 14 amino acids. This chain connects TRBV3-1 (or the pseudogene TRBV3-2) to TRBJ2-5, with a possible D match to TRBD2 (5 bases). The TCR comes from an elderly man with acute or convalescent COVID-19. The source material was peripheral blood. CDR3 residues: CASSQGTAPEAQYF. The CDR3 nucleotides read TGTGCCAGCAGCCAAGGGACCGCTCCGGAGGCCCAGTACTTC.